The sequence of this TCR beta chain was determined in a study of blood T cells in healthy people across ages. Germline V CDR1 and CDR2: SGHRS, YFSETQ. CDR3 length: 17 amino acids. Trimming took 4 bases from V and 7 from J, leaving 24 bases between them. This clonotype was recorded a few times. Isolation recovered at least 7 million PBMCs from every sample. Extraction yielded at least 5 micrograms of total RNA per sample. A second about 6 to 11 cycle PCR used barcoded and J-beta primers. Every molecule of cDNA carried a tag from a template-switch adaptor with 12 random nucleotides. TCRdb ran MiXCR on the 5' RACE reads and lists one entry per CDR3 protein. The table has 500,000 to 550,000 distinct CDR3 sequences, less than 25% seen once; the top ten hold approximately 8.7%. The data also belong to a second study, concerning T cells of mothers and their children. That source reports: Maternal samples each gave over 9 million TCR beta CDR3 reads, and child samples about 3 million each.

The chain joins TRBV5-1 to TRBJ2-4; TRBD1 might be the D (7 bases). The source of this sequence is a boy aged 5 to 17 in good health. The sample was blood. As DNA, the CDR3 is TGCGCCAGCAGCCGGGGGCGACAGGGCCCCGTACTTAACATTCAGTACTTC. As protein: CASSRGRQGPVLNIQYF.